One sample yielded the 19 T cell receptor beta chains listed below, sequenced in a study of T cell responses to AZD1222 COVID-19 vaccine. The repertoire was sequenced with immunoSEQ multiplex PCR; TCRdb's copy has only in-frame clones and lacks some. The table includes about 130,000 clones, about 89% detected once. The source material was peripheral blood, sampled on day 0 of AZD1222 vaccination. The receptors stem from an adult in good health.

This clone has a single count. The rearrangement joins TRBV3-1 (or the pseudogene TRBV3-2) to TRBJ2-1; 8 bases are a match to TRBD2. The CDR3 extends over 14 amino acids. Germline CDR1 reads LGHDT; CDR2 reads YNNKEL (reference sequence). Trimming at V came to 3 bases and at J to 4 bases, leaving 2 bases not matched to a gene. CDR3 residues: CASSHSGEYNEQFF. CDR3 nucleotide sequence: TGTGCCAGCAGCCATAGCGGGGAGTACAATGAGCAGTTCTTC.

This clone was detected a few times. This chain uses TRBV4-3 with TRBJ2-1, with 7 bases lining up with TRBD2. CDR1 LGHNA and CDR2 YSLEER come from the germline V gene. CDR3 size: 16 residues. V was pared by 1 base and J by 2 bases, with 5 bases of the junction left unmatched. CDR3 in DNA: TGCGCCAGCAGCCAAGTGACTAGCTGGGCCTACAATGAGCAGTTCTTC. This sequence encodes CASSQVTSWAYNEQFF.

The chain is built from TRBV5-5 and TRBJ1-2; D call uncertain. The V gene's germline CDR1 is SGHKS and CDR2 YYEKEE (reference sequence). The length of the CDR3 is 13 residues. V dropped 3 bases and J dropped 3 bases, with 9 bases sitting between them. Written as DNA, the CDR3 is TGTGCCAGCAGCTCCCCGCCTCACTATGGCTACACCTTC. Translating gives CASSSPPHYGYTF.

The chain has TRBV4-3 and TRBJ2-1; D is possibly TRBD1 (5 bases). Trimming removed 0 bases at V and 6 bases at J, with 15 bases between. Looked up from germline, CDR1 is LGHNA and CDR2 is YSLEER. The CDR3 runs to 16 residues. CDR3: CASSQDQQGRPNEQFF. CDR3 coding DNA: TGCGCCAGCAGCCAAGATCAGCAGGGTCGCCCCAATGAGCAGTTCTTC.

V usage is TRBV29-1 and J usage is TRBJ1-1, with D maybe TRBD1 (6 bases). The CDR3 is made up of 13 amino acids. V lost 7 bases and J 1 base, leaving 13 bases between the germline ends. Germline assignment: CDR1 SQVTM and CDR2 ANQGSEA. The CDR3 protein is CSAHGTTNTEAFF. Written as DNA, the CDR3 is TGCAGCGCCCACGGGACAACGAACACTGAAGCTTTCTTT.

The gene calls are TRBV30 and TRBJ2-2; TRBD1 or TRBD2 may be the D gene (5 bases each). In germline, CDR1 is GTSNPN, CDR2 SVGIG (reference sequence). Trimming cost V 7 bases and J 0 bases, with 12 bases left between them. CDR3 length equals 14 residues. CDR3 bases: TGTGCCTCCCTCGGGGCTTCGAACACCGGGGAGCTGTTTTTT. This translates into CASLGASNTGELFF.

This clone was recorded a few times. The V and J genes are TRBV7-2 and TRBJ2-3, with 10 bases that match TRBD2. The CDR3 contains 17 residues. V lost 4 bases to trimming and J lost 5 bases; unmatched junction nucleotides: 12. Germline CDR1 SGHTA, CDR2 FQGNSA. The CDR3 DNA follows: TGTGCCAGCAGCTCGGCTGGCAGCGGGAGGGGAGGAGATACGCAGTATTTT. This gives the protein CASSSAGSGRGGDTQYF.

V and J are TRBV30 and TRBJ1-1, with a tentative D call TRBD1 (5 bases). This CDR3 has 13 amino acids. Trimming removed 5 bases at V and 0 bases at J, with 10 bases between. Germline loops: CDR1 GTSNPN, CDR2 SVGIG (reference sequence). The CDR3 spells CAWGARVNTEAFF. In DNA, the CDR3 is TGTGCCTGGGGGGCAAGGGTGAACACTGAAGCTTTCTTT.

The chain recombines TRBV5-6 with TRBJ2-7, with no clear D. The CDR3 covers 13 residues. With 5 bases removed from V and 0 bases from J, the gap between germline ends came to 9 bases. Germline lookup yields CDR1 SGHDT and CDR2 YYEEEE. CDR3 sequence (DNA): TGTGCCAGCAGATTCATGAGCTCCTACGAGCAGTACTTC. Its protein is CASRFMSSYEQYF.

This chain uses TRBV5-1 with TRBJ2-5; D is undetermined. Deletions cut 0 bases from V and 1 base from J, with 10 bases between. The CDR3 runs to 15 residues. Looked up from germline, CDR1 is SGHRS and CDR2 is YFSETQ. The CDR3 DNA reads as TGCGCCAGCAGCTTGGCCTCAGTCCTCCAAGAGACCCAGTACTTC. It encodes CASSLASVLQETQYF. Combining the CDR3 with reference TRBV5-1 and TRBJ2-5 gives the whole variable domain KAGVTQTPRYLIKTRGQQVTLSCSPISGHRSVSWYQQTPGQGLQFLFEYFSETQRNKGNFPGRFSGRQFSNSRSEMNVSTLELGDSALYLCASSLASVLQETQYFGPGTRLLVL.

The chain combines TRBV5-1 with TRBJ2-2; D perhaps matches TRBD1 (6 bases). V was pared by 0 bases and J by 6 bases, with 6 bases between. This CDR3 has 13 amino acids. From germline, CDR1 is SGHRS and CDR2 YFSETQ. For the CDR3, the DNA is TGCGCCAGCAGCTTGGGACAGGCCGGGGAGCTGTTTTTT. Amino acids: CASSLGQAGELFF.

This chain connects TRBV15 to TRBJ2-2; D uncertain. The CDR3 totals 18 residues. Germline assignment: CDR1 LNHNV and CDR2 YYDKDF (reference sequence). Trimming took off 0 bases at V and 2 bases at J, with 16 bases between the two ends. CDR3 in amino acids: CATSRDLGPGFNTGELFF. As DNA, the CDR3 is TGTGCCACCAGCAGAGATTTAGGTCCGGGTTTCAACACCGGGGAGCTGTTTTTT.

This sequence joins TRBV19 and TRBJ2-5; 14 nucleotides line up with TRBD2. CDR1 is LNHDA and CDR2 is SQIVND in the germline V gene (reference sequence). This CDR3 has 15 amino acids. V lost 5 bases and J lost 5; bases outside the gene matches: 4. The CDR3 loop reads CASSRLAGGMETQYF. In DNA, the CDR3 is TGTGCCAGTAGTCGACTAGCGGGGGGGATGGAGACCCAGTACTTC.

V is TRBV5-1 and J is TRBJ1-2; D is unclear. The CDR3 length is 14 residues. The V gene lost 2 bases and the J gene lost 3 bases, with 11 bases spanning the gap. Germline assignment: CDR1 SGHRS and CDR2 YFSETQ. This chain's CDR3 is CASSFSEIDYGYTF. The CDR3 DNA reads as TGCGCCAGCAGCTTTTCAGAGATAGACTATGGCTACACCTTC.

The genes are TRBV18 and TRBJ1-1, with D uncertain. The CDR3 is 15 residues long. Trimming stripped 2 bases from V and 1 base from J, with 11 bases between. Germline CDR1 is KGHSH and CDR2 is LQKENI. The CDR3: CASSPSRGSNTEAFF. CDR3 bases: TGTGCCAGCTCACCAAGCCGGGGATCGAACACTGAAGCTTTCTTT.

The V gene is TRBV9, the J gene TRBJ2-5; tentatively, D is TRBD1 (6 bases). This CDR3 spans 15 amino acids. V gave up 4 bases and J gave up 5 bases, with 18 bases separating them. From germline, CDR1 is SGDLS and CDR2 YYNGEE. The CDR3 DNA sequence: TGTGCCAGCAGCCCACAGGGTGGGACATGGGAGACCCAGTACTTC. Its translation: CASSPQGGTWETQYF.

The rearrangement joins TRBV30 to TRBJ1-5; a weak D match, TRBD1 (5 bases). The CDR3 spans 12 residues. CDR1 GTSNPN and CDR2 SVGIG come from the germline V gene (reference sequence). Between the trimmed V and J ends, which lost 3 bases and 6 bases, there was a span of 9 bases. CDR3 sequence reads: CAWSQGSQPQHF. CDR3 DNA: TGTGCCTGGAGCCAGGGAAGTCAGCCCCAGCATTTT.

The gene calls are TRBV6-5 and TRBJ1-1; D uncertain. Per germline, CDR1 MNHEY and CDR2 SVGAGI. The ends were cut back, 8 bases at V and 0 bases at J, with 10 bases in the middle. CDR3 length: 13 amino acids. The CDR3 is CASGHRVNTEAFF. The CDR3 coding sequence is TGTGCCAGCGGGCACCGGGTGAACACTGAAGCTTTCTTT.

The chain links TRBV23-1 to TRBJ2-1; 7 bases agree with TRBD1. TRBV23-1 is an ORF, with its function uncertain. Trimming took 2 bases from V and 6 from J; bases not matched to a gene: 7. The CDR3 runs to 15 residues. The CDR3 DNA sequence: TGCGCCAGCAGTCAAGTGGGGACAGTCGGCAATGAGCAGTTCTTC. Translated: CASSQVGTVGNEQFF.